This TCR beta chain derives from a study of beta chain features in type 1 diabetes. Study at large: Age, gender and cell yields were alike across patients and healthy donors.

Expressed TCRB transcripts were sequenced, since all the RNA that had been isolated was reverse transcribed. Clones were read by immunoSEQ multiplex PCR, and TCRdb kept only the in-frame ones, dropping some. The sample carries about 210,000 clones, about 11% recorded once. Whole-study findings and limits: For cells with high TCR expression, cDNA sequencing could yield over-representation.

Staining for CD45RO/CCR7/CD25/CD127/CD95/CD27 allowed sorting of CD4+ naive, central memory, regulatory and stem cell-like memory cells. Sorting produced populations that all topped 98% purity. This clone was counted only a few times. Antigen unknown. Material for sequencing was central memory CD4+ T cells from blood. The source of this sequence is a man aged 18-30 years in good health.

As DNA, the CDR3 is TGTGCCAGCAGTGTAGAACGGTACAATGAGCAGTTCTTC. This codes for CASSVERYNEQFF. The V gene is TRBV6-6, the J gene TRBJ2-1; no firm D call. Between the trimmed V and J ends, which lost 5 bases and 4 bases, there was a span of 9 bases. This CDR3 contains 13 residues. Per germline, CDR1 MNHNY and CDR2 SVGAGI (reference sequence).